This T cell receptor (beta chain) appears in the sequencing data of a study of a mutant IDH1 vaccine in newly diagnosed glioma. About the study: Either 4-6 weeks after radiotherapy alone or alongside temozolomide, vaccination was begun.

On this clone: Antigen specificity is unknown.

Time point given: week 47, end of study. Vaccination comprised doses that each held 300 ug of mutant IDH1 20-mer peptide, plus topical imiquimod. Data came from immunoSEQ multiplex PCR; TCRdb stores just in-frame clones and leaves some out. The sample yields 90,000 to 100,000 clones, 89% seen once. V lost 4 bases, J lost 1 base, and 7 bases stayed unmatched. Germline loops: CDR1 SQVTM, CDR2 ANQGSEA. The CDR3 extends over 15 amino acids. The sequencing used PBMCs, collected from a glioma patient whose treatment included an IDH1 peptide vaccine. This sequence originates from a woman aged 45-65 years with glioma. The rearrangement uses TRBV29-1 and TRBJ1-1, with 9 nucleotides matching TRBD1. CDR3 in amino acids: CSVAGQGDGNTEAFF. The CDR3 coding sequence is TGCAGCGTTGCGGGACAGGGCGATGGGAACACTGAAGCTTTCTTT.